This T cell receptor beta chain was sequenced in a study of cytomegalovirus exposure and HLA in healthy donors. This CDR3 comprises 15 residues. V was pared by 8 bases and J by 5 bases, with 9 bases of the junction left unmatched. Looked up from germline, CDR1 is SNHLY and CDR2 is FYNNEI. This clone occurred a few times. Its cognate antigen is unknown. The study, taken as a whole, reports: The productive fraction for most TCR beta V segments was about 90% or about 30% in an earlier analysis. The authors confirmed in vitro that three CMV-associated chains were specific for CMV antigens. Per a later analysis, 15,000 to 20,000 TCR beta sequences showed association with HLA alleles at 0.05 false discovery rate.

The primer mix had 60 Vbeta and 13 Jbeta primers. Data came from immunoSEQ multiplex PCR; TCRdb stores just in-frame clones and leaves some out. This sample has 150,000 to 200,000 clones, with around 78% found just once. Sequencing was carried out using PBMCs. The source is a woman in her thirties in good health and CMV-seropositive. The rearrangement joins TRBV2 to TRBJ2-2; 9 bases map to TRBD2. CDR3 region: CASGSPSGVTGELFF. CDR3 sequence (DNA): TGTGCCAGCGGGTCCCCTAGCGGGGTTACCGGGGAGCTGTTTTTT.